Below are 10 T cell receptor beta chains sequenced from a single sample in a study of blood T cell repertoires in COVID-19. Clones were sequenced by immunoSEQ multiplex PCR, and TCRdb holds only the in-frame ones, with some missing. Of some 400,000 clones listed, 80% to 90% were seen once; the top ten hold about 2%. Sequenced sample: peripheral blood. The receptors were gathered from a woman aged 60-70 years with COVID-19, enrolled during active disease.

The chain employs TRBV10-3 and TRBJ2-1, with D maybe TRBD2 (5 bases). The length of the CDR3 is 16 residues. Trimming stripped 5 bases from V and 2 bases from J, with 16 bases between. The germline CDR1 and CDR2 sequences are ENHRY and SYGVKD. The CDR3 DNA is TGTGCCATCAGTCACCCGGGCTCGGGGACCTACAATGAGCAGTTCTTC. Translated: CAISHPGSGTYNEQFF.

The chain links TRBV2 to TRBJ2-5; 8 bases agree with TRBD1. The CDR3 is made up of 13 amino acids. V lost 7 bases and J lost 4; bases outside the gene matches: 5. From germline, CDR1 is SNHLY and CDR2 FYNNEI. The CDR3 loop reads CASTRQGRETQYF. In DNA form, the CDR3 reads TGTGCCAGCACCAGACAGGGGCGAGAGACCCAGTACTTC.

The gene calls are TRBV28 and TRBJ1-3; 8 nucleotides agree with TRBD1. This CDR3 is 15 amino acids long. The germline CDR1 and CDR2 sequences are MDHEN and SYDVKM. Trimming cost V 3 bases and J 7 bases; bases outside gene matches: 8. DNA of the CDR3: TGTGCCAGCAGTTTTTCTGGGACAGGCTGGAACACCATATATTTT. It codes for CASSFSGTGWNTIYF.

The J gene is TRBJ1-4, the V gene TRBV5-1; TRBD1 matches at 9 bases. CDR3 length: 15 amino acids. V lost 4 bases, J lost 8 bases, and 9 bases stayed unmatched. Germline V gene data show CDR1 as SGHRS and CDR2 as YFSETQ. CDR3 residues: CASSVSQGAREKLFF. The CDR3 DNA reads as TGCGCCAGCAGCGTTTCACAGGGGGCTCGAGAAAAACTGTTTTTT. Combining the CDR3 with reference TRBV5-1 and TRBJ1-4 gives the whole variable domain KAGVTQTPRYLIKTRGQQVTLSCSPISGHRSVSWYQQTPGQGLQFLFEYFSETQRNKGNFPGRFSGRQFSNSRSEMNVSTLELGDSALYLCASSVSQGAREKLFFGSGTQLSVL.

This clone was observed a few times. V is TRBV6-6 and J is TRBJ1-6; TRBD1 might be the D (5 bases). Per the germline V gene, CDR1 is MNHNY and CDR2 is SVGAGI (reference sequence). V was shortened by 0 bases and J by 10 bases, with 10 bases between the two germline ends. This CDR3 is built from 14 residues. The CDR3 DNA reads TGTGCCAGCAGTTACTCGCAGGGTGGGTCACCCCTCCACTTT. Translated, it gives CASSYSQGGSPLHF.

The rearrangement joins TRBV13 to TRBJ1-6, with D hard to call. The CDR3 has 15 residues. Germline CDR1 and CDR2: PRHDT and FYEKMQ (reference sequence). Trimming shortened V by 0 bases and J by 7 bases, and 10 bases separated the two germline ends. CDR3 DNA: TGTGCCAGCAGCTTAGGATTGGCAGTAAATTCACCCCTCCACTTT. The encoded protein is CASSLGLAVNSPLHF.

This rearrangement joins TRBV21-1 to TRBJ2-7; the table gives TRBD1 as D, unverified against the DNA. TRBV21-1 is classified as a pseudogene. The CDR3 covers 16 residues. Here the CDR3 DNA reads TGTGCCAGCAGCAAAGCGGTGGGGGACAGGGCTGACGAGCAGTACTTC. Protein sequence: CASSKAVGDRADEQYF.

This chain joins TRBV3-1 (or the pseudogene TRBV3-2) and TRBJ2-5; 7 bases align to TRBD2. The CDR3 consists of 13 residues. Germline V gene lookup returns CDR1 LGHDT and CDR2 YNNKEL (reference sequence). Unmatched junction bases numbered 3, after V lost 4 bases and J lost 4 bases. The CDR3 bases are TGTGCCAGCAGCCCCAGCGGGATAGAGACCCAGTACTTC. Translated: CASSPSGIETQYF.

The J gene is TRBJ1-5, the V gene TRBV6-5; 7 bases agree with TRBD1. Losses at the gene ends were 6 bases for V and 4 bases for J; bases not matched to a gene: 9. The CDR3 extends over 15 amino acids. The V gene's germline CDR1 is MNHEY and CDR2 SVGAGI. CDR3 sequence (DNA): TGTGCCAGCAGACCCCCGGGACAGATAAATCAGCCCCAGCATTTT. It yields the protein CASRPPGQINQPQHF.

The chain recombines TRBV6-1 with TRBJ2-7, with 8 bases aligning to TRBD2. The CDR3 is made up of 13 amino acids. V shed 3 bases, J shed 9 bases, and the junction held 7 bases outside the gene matches. Germline values: CDR1 MNHNS, CDR2 SASEGT. CDR3 sequence reads: CASSDTRGVGQYF. Here the CDR3 DNA reads TGTGCCAGCAGTGATACGCGGGGGGTCGGGCAGTACTTC.